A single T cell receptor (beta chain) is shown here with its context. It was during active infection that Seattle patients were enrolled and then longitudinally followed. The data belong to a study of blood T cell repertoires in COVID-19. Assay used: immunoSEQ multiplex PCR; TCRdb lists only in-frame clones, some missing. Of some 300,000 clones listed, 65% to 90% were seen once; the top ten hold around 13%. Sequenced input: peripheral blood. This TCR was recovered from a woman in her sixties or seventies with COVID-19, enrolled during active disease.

The CDR3, as DNA: TGTGCCAGCAGCCGGGACAGGGCTTACGAGCAGTACTTC. Translated: CASSRDRAYEQYF. The chain is built from TRBV7-8 and TRBJ2-7, with 9 bases aligning to TRBD1. The trim removed 5 bases at V and 4 bases at J, leaving 3 bases unmatched. This CDR3 spans 13 amino acids. Germline V gives CDR1 SGHVS, CDR2 FQNEAQ.